Below are 18 T cell receptor beta chains sequenced from a single sample in a study of blood T cell dynamics during melanoma immunotherapy. The assay was immunoSEQ multiplex PCR, and TCRdb's table has in-frame clones only and misses some. This table holds under 6,500 clones, around 90% found once. Time point given: pre-treatment baseline. The specimen comprised blood, sampled from a patient treated with checkpoint blockade. These receptors came from a human donor with melanoma.

The genes are TRBV4-2 and TRBJ2-5, with 12 bases matching TRBD2. The CDR3 covers 16 residues. CDR1 is LGHNA and CDR2 is YNFKEQ in the germline V gene. Trimming removed 4 bases from V and 4 bases from J; junction bases left unmatched: 7. In DNA form, the CDR3 reads TGTGCCAGCAGCCGACTAGCGGGAGCGGGAGGAGAGACCCAGTACTTC. Encoded protein: CASSRLAGAGGETQYF.

The rearrangement links TRBV4-3 to TRBJ2-1; TRBD2 matches at 7 bases. The CDR3 is 15 residues long. Trimming took 4 bases from V and 5 from J; bases not matched to a gene: 8. In germline, CDR1 is LGHNA, CDR2 YSLEER. The CDR3 bases are TGCGCCAGCAGCCCCCTCCCAGCGGGAAACAATGAGCAGTTCTTC. Translating it yields CASSPLPAGNNEQFF.

The chain joins TRBV5-5 to TRBJ1-1, with D possibly being TRBD1 (6 bases). The CDR3 has 13 amino acids. Germline V CDR1 and CDR2: SGHKS, YYEKEE (reference sequence). V lost 4 bases and J 6 bases, leaving 13 bases between the germline ends. CDR3 bases: TGTGCCAGCAGCCCGATAAGGGGGTCTGAAGCTTTCTTT. Its protein product is CASSPIRGSEAFF.

The V call is TRBV1, the J call TRBJ2-1; the D call TRBD2 from the table was never checked on the DNA. TRBV1 counts as a pseudogene. The CDR3 length is 16 residues. The CDR3 here is CTSSQVPSGGRDEQFF. DNA of the CDR3: TGCACCAGCAGCCAAGTGCCTAGCGGCGGGCGGGATGAGCAGTTCTTC.

The chain combines TRBV6-5 with TRBJ1-1; 10 bases are shared with TRBD1. Trimming took 5 bases from V and 7 from J; bases not matched to a gene: 7. This CDR3 region has 14 residues. Germline V gene sequence: CDR1 MNHEY, CDR2 SVGAGI. CDR3 DNA sequence: TGTGCCAGCAGTCCCCGGACAGGGGGGGATGAAGCTTTCTTT. Translation: CASSPRTGGDEAFF.

This chain links TRBV9 with TRBJ2-1, with D possibly being TRBD2 (6 bases). Trimming cost V 4 bases and J 5 bases, with 13 bases left between them. This CDR3 is 14 amino acids long. Per the germline V gene, CDR1 is SGDLS and CDR2 is YYNGEE. As DNA, the CDR3 is TGTGCCAGCAGCCCCGGCGGGGCCAACAATGAGCAGTTCTTC. This encodes CASSPGGANNEQFF.

The chain is built from TRBV7-2 and TRBJ2-2; 8 nucleotides align to TRBD2. Germline CDR1 is SGHTA and CDR2 is FQGNSA. Trimming took 5 bases from V and 5 from J; bases not matched to a gene: 10. This CDR3 has 16 residues. CDR3 bases: TGTGCCAGCAGCCCAGTCTGGGGCGGGGGGACCGGGGAGCTGTTTTTT. Residues: CASSPVWGGGTGELFF.

The rearrangement uses TRBV5-4 and TRBJ1-3, with 8 nucleotides matching TRBD1. The J segment lost 5 bases and the V segment lost 4 bases, leaving 5 bases of the junction unmatched. CDR1 is SGHNT and CDR2 is YYREEE in the germline V gene (reference sequence). The CDR3 spans 14 residues. CDR3 in DNA: TGTGCCAGCAGCCAAGGACAGGGACGAAACACCATATATTTT. Amino acids: CASSQGQGRNTIYF.

This clone was seen more than once but under ten times. V and J are TRBV7-9 and TRBJ1-2, with 8 bases aligning to TRBD1. Trimming removed 5 bases from V and 8 bases from J; junction bases left unmatched: 13. The CDR3 has 15 amino acids. CDR1 and CDR2 from the germline V gene are SEHNR and FQNEAQ (reference sequence). DNA of the CDR3: TGTGCCAGCAGCACCCCGACAGGGGCCCTCGGGGGCTACACCTTC. Its translation is CASSTPTGALGGYTF.

The chain uses TRBV7-8 and TRBJ2-3; the match to TRBD2 covers 9 bases. Germline V CDR1 and CDR2: SGHVS, FQNEAQ. With V trimmed by 1 base and J by 6 bases, 5 bases remained unmatched. The CDR3 spans 15 residues. In DNA, the CDR3 is TGTGCCAGCAGCTTAGTCCGACTAGCGGCTGATACGCAGTATTTT. It yields the protein CASSLVRLAADTQYF. Based on the CDR3 plus reference TRBV7-8 and TRBJ2-3, the full variable domain is GAGVSQSPRYKVAKRGQDVALRCDPISGHVSLFWYQQALGQGPEFLTYFQNEAQLDKSGLPSDRFFAERPEGSVSTLKIQRTQQEDSAVYLCASSLVRLAADTQYFGPGTRLTVL.

The chain joins TRBV18 to TRBJ1-5, with D perhaps TRBD1 (5 bases). Trimming removed 2 bases at V and 5 bases at J, with 7 bases between. Germline V CDR1 and CDR2: KGHSH, LQKENI. There are 13 residues in the CDR3. The CDR3 DNA follows: TGTGCCAGCTCACCAATCAGGGATCAGCCCCAGCATTTT. Encoded protein: CASSPIRDQPQHF. Variable domain in full (rest from reference TRBV18 and TRBJ1-5): NAGVMQNPRHLVRRRGQEARLRCSPMKGHSHVYWYRQLPEEGLKFMVYLQKENIIDESGMPKERFSAEFPKEGPSILRIQQVVRGDSAAYFCASSPIRDQPQHFGDGTRLSIL.

The gene calls are TRBV4-1 and TRBJ1-3; D may be TRBD1 (5 bases). V shed 3 bases and J shed 1 base, with 10 bases lying between them. CDR3 size: 15 residues. Germline V CDR1 and CDR2: MGHRA, YSYEKL. Here the CDR3 reads CASSQLGASGNTIYF. The CDR3 DNA follows: TGCGCCAGCAGCCAGCTCGGGGCTTCTGGAAACACCATATATTTT.

V and J are TRBV7-9 and TRBJ2-7, with D unclear. The CDR3 totals 15 residues. The germline V gene has CDR1 SEHNR and CDR2 FQNEAQ (reference sequence). V was pared by 4 bases and J by 4 bases, with 17 bases between. CDR3 residues: CASSSPGPDPYEQYF. For the CDR3, the DNA is TGTGCCAGCAGCTCTCCGGGCCCAGACCCGTACGAGCAGTACTTC.

The rearrangement links TRBV5-1 to TRBJ2-5; 7 bases are a match to TRBD1. This CDR3 has 14 residues. Germline values: CDR1 SGHRS, CDR2 YFSETQ. V gave up 4 bases and J gave up 4 bases; unmatched junction bases: 7. CDR3 sequence (DNA): TGCGCCAGCAGCCAGGGACAGCCCCCAGAGACCCAGTACTTC. Translated: CASSQGQPPETQYF.

V is TRBV7-8 and J is TRBJ1-5, with 8 bases identical to TRBD1. Germline lookup yields CDR1 SGHVS and CDR2 FQNEAQ. V was pared by 4 bases and J by 3 bases, with 5 bases of the junction left unmatched. The CDR3 loop spans 15 amino acids. CDR3 sequence reads: CASSSGTGHNQPQHF. In nucleotides, the CDR3 is TGTGCCAGCAGCTCCGGGACAGGACACAATCAGCCCCAGCATTTT.

The rearrangement joins TRBV19 to TRBJ1-5; D is undetermined. This CDR3 has 16 residues. Per germline, CDR1 LNHDA and CDR2 SQIVND (reference sequence). V was clipped by 3 bases and J by 6 bases, with 18 bases between them. In DNA form, the CDR3 reads TGTGCCAGTAGTATTTATAGGTCTTCCCGGGGTCAGCCCCAGCATTTT. Its protein product is CASSIYRSSRGQPQHF.

This clone was observed a few times. The rearrangement uses TRBV6-1 and TRBJ1-2, with D unclear. Germline V gene lookup returns CDR1 MNHNS and CDR2 SASEGT. Trimming stripped 3 bases from V and 5 bases from J, with 4 bases between. The CDR3 consists of 11 residues. This CDR3 reads CASSELYGYTF. The DNA for the CDR3 is TGTGCCAGCAGTGAGTTGTATGGCTACACCTTC.

The gene calls are TRBV7-2 and TRBJ2-6, with D tentatively TRBD1 (6 bases). Germline CDR1 reads SGHTA; CDR2 reads FQGNSA. This CDR3 is built from 18 residues. V lost 2 bases, J lost 2 bases, and 16 bases lay in between. CDR3 nucleotides: TGTGCCAGCAGCTTAAGAACAGGGAATTTCGCTGGGGCCAACGTCCTGACTTTC. Residues: CASSLRTGNFAGANVLTF.